Listed below are T cell receptor beta chains from one sample, sequenced in a study of blood T cell repertoires in COVID-19. The method was immunoSEQ multiplex PCR; TCRdb's version includes in-frame clones alone and lacks a portion of them. The sample shows about 150,000 clones, about 83% of them seen only once. The sample consisted of peripheral blood. These receptors all come from a human donor in a cohort sampled during active COVID-19. Both conserved end residues are part of each CDR3. The D gene is left open where the match is weak. Size is omitted from some rows. Given values are once, few, many or a class for expanded clones.

d_gene	v_gene	abundance	j_gene	CDR3nt	CDR3aa
.	TRBV25-1	.	TRBJ1-2	TGTGCCAGCAGTCCGAGCCAGACACACAACTATGGCTACACCTTC	CASSPSQTHNYGYTF
.	TRBV7-9	.	TRBJ1-4	TGTGCCAGCAGCTTGACACTTGGGGAAAAACTGTTTTTT	CASSLTLGEKLFF
.	TRBV4-2	.	TRBJ2-7	TGTGCCAGCAGCCAAGTCGCCGGACAGTTAACCTACGAGCAGTACTTC	CASSQVAGQLTYEQYF
TRBD2	TRBV11-2	.	TRBJ2-1	TGTGCCAGCAGCTTGGGGACTAACAATGAGCAGTTCTTC	CASSLGTNNEQFF
TRBD1	TRBV30	.	TRBJ2-7	TGTGCCTGGAGGGGGGACAGGGCAGGTTCCTACGAGCAGTACTTC	CAWRGDRAGSYEQYF
.	TRBV18	once	TRBJ2-1	TGTGCCAGCTCACCCAGGACAGACAATGAGCAGTTCTTC	CASSPRTDNEQFF
TRBD1	TRBV18	.	TRBJ2-7	TGTGCCAGCTCATCGGACAGGGAAGGTTACGAGCAGTACTTC	CASSSDREGYEQYF
.	TRBV29-1	once	TRBJ1-1	TGCAGCGCCGCACAGGGCATCACTGAAGCTTTCTTT	CSAAQGITEAFF
.	TRBV28	.	TRBJ2-3	TGTGCCAGCAGTTTGGTTGACAGCCCCACAGATACGCAGTATTTT	CASSLVDSPTDTQYF
TRBD2	TRBV5-1	.	TRBJ2-3	TGCGCCAGCAGCCCTCAGGGACTAGCGCAAGATACGCAGTATTTT	CASSPQGLAQDTQYF
TRBD1	TRBV27	.	TRBJ1-2	TGTGCCAGCAGTCCCCGCCTGACCGGGACAGGGGATTCGGCTTATGGCTACACCTTC	CASSPRLTGTGDSAYGYTF
TRBD2	TRBV14	.	TRBJ2-7	TGTGCCACGGGGACTAGCGACTACGAGCAGTACTTC	CATGTSDYEQYF
TRBD2	TRBV30	few	TRBJ2-2	TGTGCCTGGAGGGGACTAGCGGGGGACCTGAACACCGGGGAGCTGTTTTTT	CAWRGLAGDLNTGELFF
.	TRBV9	.	TRBJ2-2	TGTGCCAGCAGCGTGAGGCAGTCGAACACCGGGGAGCTGTTTTTT	CASSVRQSNTGELFF
.	TRBV7-3	.	TRBJ1-1	TGTGCCAGCAGCCCCTCACGGGGGGCGGACACTGAAGCTTTCTTT	CASSPSRGADTEAFF